This T cell receptor beta chain was recovered during a study of CD4 T cell repertoires in COVID-19. Study-level results: In SARS-CoV and/or HKU1 spike cultures, between about 6 and 25% of SARS-CoV-2 clonotypes reappeared.

Some clones are missing from TCRdb's copy, which holds only in-frame ones; the method was immunoSEQ multiplex PCR. The data hold over 75,000 clones, with roughly 85% observed a single time. In regard to this clone: Its cognate antigen is unknown.

Trimming pared 5 bases from V and 4 bases from J, leaving 17 bases between. Germline V gene sequence: CDR1 MRHNA, CDR2 SNTAGT. This CDR3 has 15 residues. Sequencing used CD4+ T cells from peripheral blood, obtained after recovery from COVID-19. The receptor comes from a human donor who had COVID-19. The J gene is TRBJ1-2, the V gene TRBV6-4; maybe TRBD1 (6 bases). CDR3 sequence (DNA): TGTGCCAGCAGTCCAAGTCAAGGGGGGAGCTATGGCTACACCTTC. Amino acid sequence: CASSPSQGGSYGYTF.